These 17 T cell receptor beta chains came from one sample sequenced in a study of blood T cell repertoires in COVID-19. Produced via immunoSEQ multiplex PCR; TCRdb's table is partial and in-frame only. Of about 180,000 clones in the sample, around 80% were seen once. The sample consisted of peripheral blood. The receptors were sampled from a woman older than 75 with COVID-19, enrolled during active disease.

The chain combines TRBV10-3 with TRBJ1-1, with a weak D call TRBD1 (5 bases). The CDR3 sequence is 14 residues long. Germline lookup yields CDR1 ENHRY and CDR2 SYGVKD. V dropped 11 bases and J dropped 0 bases, with 16 bases sitting between them. CDR3 residues: CAVLRGSMNTEAFF. CDR3 coding DNA: TGTGCCGTCCTTCGGGGGAGTATGAACACTGAAGCTTTCTTT.

CDR3 bases: TGTGCCAGCAGTGAAGCGACAGGGCAGTCGGCTGAAGCTTTCTTT. This translates into CASSEATGQSAEAFF. The genes are TRBV6-1 and TRBJ1-1; 7 nucleotides agree with TRBD1. The CDR3 extends over 15 amino acids. Germline V lookup: CDR1 MNHNS, CDR2 SASEGT. With V trimmed by 0 bases and J by 6 bases, 7 bases remained unmatched.

The chain has TRBV7-9 and TRBJ2-1; 9 bases line up with TRBD1. V dropped 4 bases and J dropped 4; count of bases not matched to a gene: 5. Germline loops: CDR1 SEHNR, CDR2 FQNEAQ (reference sequence). CDR3 length: 15 residues. The CDR3 DNA reads as TGTGCCAGCAGCTCCCGACAGGGGGGATACAATGAGCAGTTCTTC. Residues: CASSSRQGGYNEQFF.

A single count supports this clone. The genes are TRBV27 and TRBJ1-1, with 8 bases fitting TRBD1. The CDR3 is made up of 16 amino acids. Germline-derived CDR1 and CDR2 are MNHEY and SMNVEV (reference sequence). The V gene end was trimmed by 5 bases and the J gene end by 0 bases; junction bases not matched to a gene: 8. In DNA, the CDR3 is TGTGCCAGCAGTGCTATCTCGACAGGGGTGAACACTGAAGCTTTCTTT. This encodes CASSAISTGVNTEAFF.

V and J are TRBV2 and TRBJ1-1; the D gene is possibly TRBD1 (6 bases). CDR3 length: 14 residues. The V end was cut by 0 bases, the J end by 7 bases, with 12 bases between. In germline, CDR1 is SNHLY, CDR2 FYNNEI. The CDR3 DNA is TGTGCCAGCAGTGAAGCGACAGGACCCTATGAAGCTTTCTTT. Its protein product is CASSEATGPYEAFF.

This chain links TRBV11-2 with TRBJ2-3; the D is unclear. V was clipped by 0 bases and J by 5 bases, with 6 bases between them. Per germline, CDR1 SGHAT and CDR2 FQNNGV. The CDR3 totals 13 residues. This CDR3 reads CASSLDLLDTQYF. As DNA, the CDR3 is TGTGCCAGCAGCTTAGATCTCTTAGATACGCAGTATTTT. The variable domain in full, completed from reference TRBV11-2 and TRBJ2-3, reads EAGVAQSPRYKIIEKRQSVAFWCNPISGHATLYWYQQILGQGPKLLIQFQNNGVVDDSQLPKDRFSAERLKGVDSTLKIQPAKLEDSAVYLCASSLDLLDTQYFGPGTRLTVL.

The chain has TRBV5-1 and TRBJ2-3; 8 bases match TRBD2. The CDR3 has 14 residues. After removal of 7 bases from V and 4 bases from J, the junction contained 8 bases not matched to a gene. CDR1 SGHRS and CDR2 YFSETQ come from the germline V gene. CDR3 bases: TGCGCCAGCGCCTCGACTAGCGTGGCAGATACGCAGTATTTT. This codes for CASASTSVADTQYF.

Only a few counts were recorded for this clone. The chain is built from TRBV4-1 and TRBJ2-7, with 12 bases lining up with TRBD1. The CDR3 extends over 15 amino acids. V lost 2 bases, J lost 5 bases, and 4 bases stayed unmatched. CDR1 is MGHRA and CDR2 is YSYEKL in the germline V gene. The CDR3 here is CASSQRGTGGDEQYF. The CDR3 DNA reads as TGCGCCAGCAGCCAACGGGGGACAGGGGGCGACGAGCAGTACTTC.

The rearrangement uses TRBV5-1 and TRBJ2-3; 7 bases match TRBD2. The ends lost 0 bases at V and 6 bases at J; junction bases unmatched: 13. CDR3 length equals 17 residues. Germline CDR1 SGHRS, CDR2 YFSETQ. The chain's CDR3 is CASSLEGRALKTDTQYF. Written as DNA, the CDR3 is TGCGCCAGCAGCTTGGAGGGGAGGGCCCTCAAGACGGATACGCAGTATTTT.

J is TRBJ2-7 and V is TRBV19; 10 bases agree with TRBD1. Germline V gives CDR1 LNHDA, CDR2 SQIVND (reference sequence). This CDR3 region has 14 residues. V shed 6 bases and J 4 bases; nucleotides not matched to a gene: 6. CDR3 sequence (DNA): TGTGCCAGTAGGGGGACAGGGGAAAGGTACGAGCAGTACTTC. It yields the protein CASRGTGERYEQYF.

This chain links TRBV27 with TRBJ1-2; 8 nucleotides match TRBD1. Germline CDR1 is MNHEY and CDR2 is SMNVEV (reference sequence). This CDR3 has 16 residues. V shed 3 bases, J shed 5 bases, and the junction held 11 bases outside the gene matches. CDR3 coding DNA: TGTGCCAGCAGTTTGTGGGGGAGGGACAGGAGGTATGGCTACACCTTC. Protein product: CASSLWGRDRRYGYTF.

The V gene is TRBV18, the J gene TRBJ2-5; D gene unclear. Germline loops: CDR1 KGHSH, CDR2 LQKENI. V shed 0 bases and J shed 2 bases, with 7 bases lying between them. This CDR3 has 14 residues. The CDR3 sequence is CASSPPIQQETQYF. CDR3 coding DNA: TGTGCCAGCTCACCACCGATCCAGCAAGAGACCCAGTACTTC.

V is TRBV11-3 and J is TRBJ1-4; 8 nucleotides align to TRBD1. Trimming at V came to 5 bases and at J to 10 bases, leaving 12 bases not matched to a gene. Germline-derived CDR1 and CDR2 are SGHNT and YENEEA. The CDR3 loop spans 15 amino acids. The CDR3 nucleotides read TGTGCCAGCAGCCGGGGGGACAGGACCATTGGAAAACTGTTTTTT. Translation gives CASSRGDRTIGKLFF.

The genes are TRBV27 and TRBJ2-3; no firm D call. Germline CDR1 MNHEY, CDR2 SMNVEV (reference sequence). The CDR3 spans 14 residues. Trimming shortened V by 1 base and J by 6 bases, and 11 bases separated the two germline ends. CDR3 residues: CASSLLASYDTQYF. For the CDR3, the DNA is TGTGCCAGCAGTTTATTGGCTAGTTATGATACGCAGTATTTT.

The chain has TRBV4-2 and TRBJ2-1; tentatively, D is TRBD2 (5 bases). The CDR3 is 16 amino acids. The germline V gene encodes CDR1 LGHNA and CDR2 YNFKEQ. Deletions cut 4 bases from V and 0 bases from J, with 13 bases between. The CDR3 protein is CASSLGPTSSYNEQFF. For the CDR3, the DNA is TGTGCCAGCAGCCTAGGCCCTACTAGCTCCTACAATGAGCAGTTCTTC.

V and J are TRBV20-1 and TRBJ2-7; 7 positions match TRBD2. The CDR3 runs 15 residues. Germline V gives CDR1 DFQATT, CDR2 SNEGSKA (reference sequence). The V and J ends lost 3 bases and 1 base, in that order; junction bases with no gene match: 9. CDR3 sequence: CSASGLVRGSYEQYF. Written as DNA, the CDR3 is TGCAGTGCTAGTGGACTAGTTAGAGGGTCCTACGAGCAGTACTTC.

The chain employs TRBV7-8 and TRBJ2-2; 14 bases are a match to TRBD2. Looked up from germline, CDR1 is SGHVS and CDR2 is FQNEAQ. V lost 8 bases to trimming and J lost 5 bases; unmatched junction nucleotides: 4. This CDR3 spans 15 amino acids. The CDR3 is CASPGLAGVTGELFF. The CDR3 DNA sequence: TGTGCCAGCCCGGGACTAGCGGGAGTGACCGGGGAGCTGTTTTTT.